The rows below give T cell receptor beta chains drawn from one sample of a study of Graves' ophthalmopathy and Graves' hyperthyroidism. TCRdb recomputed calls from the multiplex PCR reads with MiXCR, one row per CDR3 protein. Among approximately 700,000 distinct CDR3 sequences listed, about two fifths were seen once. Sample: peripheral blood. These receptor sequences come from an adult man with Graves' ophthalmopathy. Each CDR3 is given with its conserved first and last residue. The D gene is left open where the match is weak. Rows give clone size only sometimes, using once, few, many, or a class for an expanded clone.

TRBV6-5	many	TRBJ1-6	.	TGTGCCAGCAGTTACTCGATTTCGACAGTCTATAATTCACCCCTCCACTTT	CASSYSISTVYNSPLHF
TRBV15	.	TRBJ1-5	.	TGTGCCACCGTACAGGATAGGGCCCATCAGCATTTT	CATVQDRAHQHF
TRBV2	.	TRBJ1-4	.	TGTGCCAGCAGTGACGAGGGGGTAGGAGAAAAACTGTTTTTT	CASSDEGVGEKLFF
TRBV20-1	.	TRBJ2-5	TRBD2	TGCAGTGCTAGAGAGGGGGACTATGGCTACGAGACCCAGTACTTC	CSAREGDYGYETQYF
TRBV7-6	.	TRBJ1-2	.	TGTGCCAGCAGCTTAGCCTGGGACTCTGGAAACACCTTC	CASSLAWDSGNTF
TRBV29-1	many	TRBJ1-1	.	TGCAGCGTGACAATGGTTAGGGGGGGATGGACTGAAGCTTTCTTT	CSVTMVRGGWTEAFF
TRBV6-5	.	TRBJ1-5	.	TGTGCCAGCTCGGACCTCAACTCTAGCAATCAGCCCCAGCATTTT	CASSDLNSSNQPQHF
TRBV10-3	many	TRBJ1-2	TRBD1	TGTGCCATCAGTGAGTCCCTTGGGACAGGGTTTTTCGACTATGGCTACACCTTC	CAISESLGTGFFDYGYTF
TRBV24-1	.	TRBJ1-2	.	TGTGCCACCAGTTCCGGAAGAGACTATGGCTACACCTTC	CATSSGRDYGYTF
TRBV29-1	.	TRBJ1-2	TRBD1	TGCAGCTTGGGGGACAGGGGCTATGGCTACACCTTC	CSLGDRGYGYTF
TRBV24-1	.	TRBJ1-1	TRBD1	TGTGCTACCTTAGTTCCGGGACAGGGGATGGCTTTCTTT	CATLVPGQGMAFF
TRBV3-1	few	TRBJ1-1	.	TGTGCCAGCAGCCAACATGAGGGAGACACTGAAGCTTTCTTT	CASSQHEGDTEAFF
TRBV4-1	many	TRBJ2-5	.	TGCGCCAGCAGCCTGCATCAGGGGAGAGAGACCCAGTACTTC	CASSLHQGRETQYF
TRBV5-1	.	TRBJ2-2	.	TGCGCCAGCAGCGGAACGATCCGGGACACCAGGAACACCGGGGAGCTGTTTTTT	CASSGTIRDTRNTGELFF
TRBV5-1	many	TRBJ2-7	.	TGCGCCAGCAGCTTTATCGAGGGCAGCCTCGAGCAGTACTTC	CASSFIEGSLEQYF
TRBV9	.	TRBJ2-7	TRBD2	TGTGCCAGCAGCCCTCGAGCGGGAGCCCCCTACGAGCAGTACTTC	CASSPRAGAPYEQYF
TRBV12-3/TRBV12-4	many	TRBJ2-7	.	TGTGCCAGCAGTTCGGCAGCAGTCTACGAGCAGTACTTC	CASSSAAVYEQYF
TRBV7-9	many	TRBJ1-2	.	TGTGCCAGCAGCTTTAGGACCTATGGCTACACCTTC	CASSFRTYGYTF
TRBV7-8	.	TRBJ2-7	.	TGTGCCAGCAGCTTGGGCGGCGTGGAGGGCTACGAGCAGTACTTC	CASSLGGVEGYEQYF
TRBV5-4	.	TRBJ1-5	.	TGTGCCAGCAGCCGGGGGGCCCGGGGGAGTCAGCCCCAGCATTTT	CASSRGARGSQPQHF
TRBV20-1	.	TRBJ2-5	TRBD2	TGCAGTGCTAGAGATCTGCGGGAGGTGAATACGCAGTACTTC	CSARDLREVNTQYF
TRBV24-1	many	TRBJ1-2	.	TGTGCCACCAGTGATTCCACAAAAACCGGGACAACAGCTCACTATGGCTACACCTTC	CATSDSTKTGTTAHYGYTF
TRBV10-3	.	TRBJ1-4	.	TGTGCCATCAGTCCCGGGCCGTTAAATGAAAAACTGTTTTTT	CAISPGPLNEKLFF